The entry that follows covers one T cell receptor beta chain sequence. What it binds is unknown. CDR1 SGHTA and CDR2 FQGNSA come from the germline V gene. The CDR3 length is 16 residues. V lost 3 bases and J 2 bases, leaving 16 bases between the germline ends. These data belong to a study of OX40 agonist ivuxolimab in advanced cancers. The wider study: Cancers in dose escalation were hepatocellular, melanoma, renal cell and head and neck. Of the patients, three showed partial responses, one with hepatocellular carcinoma and two with cutaneous melanoma. Study-wide findings and caveats: There was clonal expansion of CD4+ and CD8+ blood T cells by week 6 at 0.1 to 3.0 mg/kg. The study found that CD8+ T cells averaged more expanded clones than CD4+.

Sequenced by immunoSEQ multiplex PCR; TCRdb stores in-frame clones only, minus some. The data hold about 91,000 clones, with 80% to 85% observed a single time. This sequence joins TRBV7-2 and TRBJ2-5; a possible D gene is TRBD1 (6 bases). The TCR originated in an adult with an advanced solid tumor such as melanoma, head and neck, liver or kidney cancer. The specimen comprised CD4+ or CD8+ T cells sorted from blood, sampled in a trial of the OX40 agonist ivuxolimab. The CDR3 bases are TGTGCCAGCAGCTTGGGACCGGGACAAAAACAAGAGACCCAGTACTTC. It is translated as CASSLGPGQKQETQYF.